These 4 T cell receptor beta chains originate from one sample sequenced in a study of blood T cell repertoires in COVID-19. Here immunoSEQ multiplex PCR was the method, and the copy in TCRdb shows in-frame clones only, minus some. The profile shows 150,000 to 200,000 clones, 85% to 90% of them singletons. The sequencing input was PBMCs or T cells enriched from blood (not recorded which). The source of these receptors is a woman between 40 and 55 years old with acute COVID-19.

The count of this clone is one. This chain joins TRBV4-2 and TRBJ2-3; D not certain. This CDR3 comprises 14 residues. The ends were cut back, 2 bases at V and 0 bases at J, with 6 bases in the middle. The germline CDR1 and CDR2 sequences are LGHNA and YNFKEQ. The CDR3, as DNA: TGTGCCAGCAGCCAAAGCGTAAGCACAGATACGCAGTATTTT. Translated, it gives CASSQSVSTDTQYF.

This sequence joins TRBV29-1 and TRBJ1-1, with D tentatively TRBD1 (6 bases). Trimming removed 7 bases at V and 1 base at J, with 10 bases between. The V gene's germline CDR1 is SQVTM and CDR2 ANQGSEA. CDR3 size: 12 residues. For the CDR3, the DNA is TGCAGCGGACGACAGGCGAACACTGAAGCTTTCTTT. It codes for CSGRQANTEAFF.

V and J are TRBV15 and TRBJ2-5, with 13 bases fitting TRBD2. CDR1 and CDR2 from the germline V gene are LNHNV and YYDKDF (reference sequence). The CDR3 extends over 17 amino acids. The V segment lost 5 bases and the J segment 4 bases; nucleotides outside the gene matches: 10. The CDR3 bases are TGTGCCACCAGCCATATCGGACTAGCGGGAGCTCGAGAGACCCAGTACTTC. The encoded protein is CATSHIGLAGARETQYF.

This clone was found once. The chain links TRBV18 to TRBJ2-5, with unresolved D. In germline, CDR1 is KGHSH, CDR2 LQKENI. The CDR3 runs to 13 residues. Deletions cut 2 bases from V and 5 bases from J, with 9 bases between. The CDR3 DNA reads TGTGCCAGCTCACCAACCGGGTACGAGACCCAGTACTTC. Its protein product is CASSPTGYETQYF.